Included here is one T cell receptor (beta chain) sequence, with context. These data are taken from a study of blood T cell repertoires in COVID-19. Background on the study: Acute and convalescent COVID-19 specimens originated in the United States, Italy and Spain. Sources were T cells, B-cell-depleted T cells, or PBMCs; the material itself was cDNA or gDNA.

This CDR3 is built from 16 residues. Per germline, CDR1 SGHVS and CDR2 FQNEAQ. The V end was cut by 6 bases, the J end by 1 base, with 18 bases between. Original data processing: Amplification from reference gene primers served as the basis for estimated nucleated cell counts. The method was immunoSEQ multiplex PCR; TCRdb's version includes in-frame clones alone and lacks a portion of them. V and J calls and clone size are given by that table; D and trimming were obtained from the DNA. This sample has 250,000 or so clones, with roughly 84% found just once. This receptor was identified in a woman aged 35 to 49 who had recovered from COVID-19. The chain has TRBV7-8 and TRBJ2-5; tentative D call: TRBD1 (5 bases). Sequenced material: peripheral blood. Written as DNA, the CDR3 is TGTGCCAGCAGTACTGGGGCTTCATGGGTCCAAGAGACCCAGTACTTC. Translated, it gives CASSTGASWVQETQYF.